Listed here are 16 T cell receptor beta chains from one sample, sequenced in a study of blood T cell repertoires in COVID-19. Measured with immunoSEQ multiplex PCR; TCRdb has only the in-frame clones, and not every one. This sample has about 220,000 clones, with over 75% found just once. Sequencing input: PBMCs or T cells enriched from blood (not recorded which). These receptors were collected from a woman aged 55 to 70 who had recovered from COVID-19.

The V call is TRBV6-5, the J call TRBJ1-1; D is possibly TRBD1 (6 bases). CDR3 size: 14 residues. V lost 4 bases to trimming and J lost 7 bases, with 16 bases between them. Germline assignment: CDR1 MNHEY and CDR2 SVGAGI. The CDR3 reads CASSSRQEGFEAFF. CDR3 DNA sequence: TGTGCCAGCAGTTCGCGACAGGAAGGGTTTGAAGCTTTCTTT.

The chain joins TRBV6-5 to TRBJ2-7, with 10 bases that match TRBD2. V lost 6 bases to trimming and J lost 2 bases; unmatched junction nucleotides: 4. CDR1 and CDR2 (germline): MNHEY, SVGAGI. CDR3 length equals 14 residues. The CDR3 DNA is TGTGCCAGCAGCAGCGGGAGGGACGCCTACGAGCAGTACTTC. Residues: CASSSGRDAYEQYF.

This rearrangement joins TRBV11-3 to TRBJ2-1, with TRBD1 matching over 8 bases. The germline CDR1 and CDR2 sequences are SGHNT and YENEEA. This CDR3 is built from 15 residues. With V trimmed by 5 bases and J by 1 base, 4 bases remained unmatched. The DNA for the CDR3 is TGTGCCAGCAGCCACGACAGGGGATCCTACAATGAGCAGTTCTTC. Translated, it gives CASSHDRGSYNEQFF.

V usage is TRBV12-2 and J usage is TRBJ1-5; the table's D call TRBD1 went unverified against the DNA. TRBV12-2 is an annotated pseudogene. The CDR3 contains 12 residues. This chain's CDR3 is CASNTGAQPQHF. The CDR3, as DNA: TGTGCAAGTAATACAGGGGCTCAGCCCCAGCATTTT.

V and J are TRBV12-5 and TRBJ2-1; D is perhaps TRBD2 (6 bases). V was clipped by 6 bases and J by 1 base, with 13 bases between them. CDR3 length: 15 amino acids. Germline assignment: CDR1 LGHNT and CDR2 FRNRAP. The CDR3 loop is CASGDPGLSYNEQFF. The CDR3 coding sequence is TGTGCTAGTGGAGATCCGGGACTTTCCTACAATGAGCAGTTCTTC.

In nucleotides, the CDR3 is TGTGCCAGCAGCTTTACCGGGACAGAGACCTACGAGCAGTACTTC. Its protein is CASSFTGTETYEQYF. V usage is TRBV5-6 and J usage is TRBJ2-7; 7 nucleotides align to TRBD1. The CDR3 is made up of 15 amino acids. The ends lost 2 bases at V and 2 bases at J; junction bases unmatched: 7. CDR1 is SGHDT, CDR2 YYEEEE, per germline.

The chain carries TRBV6-1 and TRBJ1-2; 9 positions match TRBD1. This CDR3 is 16 amino acids long. Trimming cost V 4 bases and J 2 bases; bases outside gene matches: 8. The germline V gene has CDR1 MNHNS and CDR2 SASEGT. As DNA, the CDR3 is TGTGCCAGCAGTGCGACCCGGGACAGGGTAAACTATGGCTACACCTTC. Translation: CASSATRDRVNYGYTF.

This chain connects TRBV5-1 to TRBJ1-1; D is unresolved. Germline assignment: CDR1 SGHRS and CDR2 YFSETQ. This CDR3 is 13 amino acids long. V was cut by 4 bases and J by 4 bases, with 11 bases left in between. The CDR3 loop reads CASSGRVGTEAFF. CDR3 DNA: TGCGCCAGCAGCGGGAGGGTGGGCACTGAAGCTTTCTTT.

The rearrangement links TRBV7-2 to TRBJ2-7; 10 positions match TRBD2. The J segment lost 4 bases and the V segment lost 7 bases, leaving 10 bases of the junction unmatched. The CDR3 covers 15 residues. Germline values: CDR1 SGHTA, CDR2 FQGNSA. Here the CDR3 reads CASTPGLAGVYEQYF. CDR3 nucleotide sequence: TGTGCCAGCACACCAGGGCTAGCGGGGGTATACGAGCAGTACTTC.

This clone came up a few times. V gene TRBV12-1 combines with J gene TRBJ1-5; the table gives TRBD1 as D, unverified against the DNA. TRBV12-1 is a pseudogene. The CDR3 spans 17 residues. CDR3 DNA: TGTGCCAGCAGCGCCGGATTCCAGGGTAGTAGCAATCAGCCCCAGCATTTT. It translates to CASSAGFQGSSNQPQHF.

This chain links TRBV27 with TRBJ1-6, with 9 nucleotides matching TRBD1. Germline V CDR1 and CDR2: MNHEY, SMNVEV (reference sequence). CDR3 length: 14 amino acids. J gave up 5 bases and V 6 bases, and 2 bases lay outside the gene matches. The CDR3 DNA reads TGTGCCAGCAGGCGGGACAGGGATAATTCACCCCTCCACTTT. Amino acids: CASRRDRDNSPLHF.

This chain links TRBV19 with TRBJ2-1; TRBD2 matches 14 bases. The CDR3 runs 15 residues. The V and J ends lost 7 bases and 8 bases, in that order; junction bases with no gene match: 7. Germline V gene lookup returns CDR1 LNHDA and CDR2 SQIVND (reference sequence). CDR3 region: CASNKETSGRDEQFF. DNA of the CDR3: TGTGCCAGTAATAAGGAGACTAGCGGGAGGGATGAGCAGTTCTTC.

The J gene is TRBJ2-5, the V gene TRBV5-1, with 9 bases identical to TRBD2. The CDR3 is made up of 16 amino acids. The germline V gene encodes CDR1 SGHRS and CDR2 YFSETQ. After removal of 0 bases from V and 1 base from J, the junction contained 4 bases not matched to a gene. CDR3 in amino acids: CASSLGAGGLQETQYF. CDR3 nucleotides: TGCGCCAGCAGCTTGGGAGCGGGGGGCCTCCAAGAGACCCAGTACTTC.

This clone was found a few times. The chain recombines TRBV15 with TRBJ2-5, with D possibly matching TRBD1 (5 bases). This CDR3 contains 12 residues. The V and J ends lost 3 bases and 7 bases respectively, with 9 bases between them. Germline loops: CDR1 LNHNV, CDR2 YYDKDF (reference sequence). CDR3 nucleotide sequence: TGTGCCACCAGCAGGGACACAGGGACCCAGTACTTC. This sequence encodes CATSRDTGTQYF.

The V call is TRBV5-4, the J call TRBJ2-3; 9 bases align to TRBD1. V dropped 4 bases and J dropped 0; count of bases not matched to a gene: 6. This CDR3 region has 16 residues. The germline CDR1 and CDR2 sequences are SGHNT and YYREEE (reference sequence). CDR3 in amino acids: CASSTRQGGSTDTQYF. In nucleotides, the CDR3 is TGTGCCAGCAGCACTAGACAGGGGGGAAGCACAGATACGCAGTATTTT.

The rearrangement links TRBV27 to TRBJ1-1; 8 nucleotides agree with TRBD1. V shed 0 bases, J shed 5 bases, and the junction held 5 bases outside the gene matches. The CDR3 consists of 15 residues. Germline V CDR1 and CDR2: MNHEY, SMNVEV (reference sequence). DNA for the CDR3: TGTGCCAGCAGTTTATCCCCAGGGGGCTCGACTGAAGCTTTCTTT. Encoded protein: CASSLSPGGSTEAFF.